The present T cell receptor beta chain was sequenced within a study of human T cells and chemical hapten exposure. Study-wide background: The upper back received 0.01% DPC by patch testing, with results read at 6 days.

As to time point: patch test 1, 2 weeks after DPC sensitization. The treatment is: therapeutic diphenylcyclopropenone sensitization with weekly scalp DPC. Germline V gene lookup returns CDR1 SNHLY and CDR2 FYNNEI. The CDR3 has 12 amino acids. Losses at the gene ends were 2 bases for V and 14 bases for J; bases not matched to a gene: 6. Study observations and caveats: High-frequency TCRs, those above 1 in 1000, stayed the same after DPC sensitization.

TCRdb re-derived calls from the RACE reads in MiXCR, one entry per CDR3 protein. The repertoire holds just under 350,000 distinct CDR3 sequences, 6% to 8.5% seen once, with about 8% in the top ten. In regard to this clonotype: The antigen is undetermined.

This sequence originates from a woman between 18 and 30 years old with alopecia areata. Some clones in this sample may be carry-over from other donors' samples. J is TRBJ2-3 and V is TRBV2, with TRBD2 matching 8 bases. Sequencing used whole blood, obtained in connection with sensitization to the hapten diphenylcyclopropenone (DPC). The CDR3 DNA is TGTGCCAGCAGTGAACAGCGGGGGAATGGGTATTTT. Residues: CASSEQRGNGYF.